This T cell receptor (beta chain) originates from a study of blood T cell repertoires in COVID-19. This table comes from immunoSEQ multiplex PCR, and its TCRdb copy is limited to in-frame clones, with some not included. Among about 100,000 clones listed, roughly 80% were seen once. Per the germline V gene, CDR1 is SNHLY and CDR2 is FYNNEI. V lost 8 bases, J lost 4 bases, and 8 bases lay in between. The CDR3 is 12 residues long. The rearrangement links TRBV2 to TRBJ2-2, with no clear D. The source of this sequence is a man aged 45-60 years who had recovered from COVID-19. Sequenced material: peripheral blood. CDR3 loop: CASLYSTGELFF. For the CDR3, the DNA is TGTGCCAGCTTGTATAGCACCGGGGAGCTGTTTTTT.